A selection of T cell receptor beta chains follows, all from one sample in a study of T cell responses to AZD1222 COVID-19 vaccine. Sequenced by immunoSEQ multiplex PCR; TCRdb stores in-frame clones only, minus some. The table includes 15,000 to 20,000 clones, about four fifths detected once. The sample here was peripheral blood, taken 28 days after the second AZD1222 dose. The receptor source for this set is an adult who received the AZD1222 COVID-19 vaccine. The CDR3 runs from the conserved cysteine through the conserved F or W. A D gene is named only where the DNA matches it firmly.

V	D	J	CDR3	DNA
TRBV30	-	TRBJ1-2	CACLTGAYGYTF	TGTGCCTGCCTTACGGGGGCCTATGGCTACACCTTC
TRBV5-1	TRBD1	TRBJ1-1	CASSSGQGVTTEAFF	TGCGCCAGCAGCAGCGGACAGGGGGTGACGACTGAAGCTTTCTTT
TRBV4-1	-	TRBJ1-2	CASSGPGGYGYTF	TGCGCCAGTTCCGGGCCTGGGGGCTATGGCTACACCTTC
TRBV5-1	-	TRBJ2-1	CASSLFGRGSYNEQFF	TGCGCCAGCAGCTTGTTCGGCCGGGGTTCCTACAATGAGCAGTTCTTC
TRBV27	TRBD1	TRBJ2-7	CASSPTGASSYEQYF	TGTGCCAGCAGTCCGACAGGGGCGAGCTCCTACGAGCAGTACTTC
TRBV5-1	TRBD1	TRBJ1-1	CASSRDRESAFF	TGCGCCAGCAGTAGGGACAGGGAATCAGCTTTCTTT
TRBV29-1	-	TRBJ1-1	CSVLKGIVAGTEAFF	TGCAGCGTTCTTAAGGGGATCGTAGCAGGTACTGAAGCTTTCTTT
TRBV27	-	TRBJ2-2	CASRLLGRQSTGELFF	TGTGCCAGCAGGTTACTGGGGCGGCAATCCACCGGGGAGCTGTTTTTT
TRBV9	TRBD2	TRBJ2-1	CASSPWTSGSDNEQFF	TGTGCCAGCAGCCCCTGGACTAGCGGGAGTGACAATGAGCAGTTCTTC
TRBV5-1	-	TRBJ1-5	CASSFNSNQPQHF	TGCGCCAGCAGCTTCAATAGCAATCAGCCCCAGCATTTT
TRBV4-3	TRBD1	TRBJ2-2	CASSSGTGGGTGELFF	TGCGCCAGCAGCTCCGGGACAGGGGGCGGAACCGGGGAGCTGTTTTTT
TRBV28	-	TRBJ2-7	CASSFLGQRPYEQYF	TGTGCCAGCAGTTTTCTCGGCCAGAGACCCTACGAGCAGTACTTC
TRBV5-5	-	TRBJ1-3	CASSSGQSNTIYF	TGTGCCAGCAGCTCCGGACAGTCCAACACCATATATTTT
TRBV5-6	-	TRBJ2-5	CASTLSPQETQYF	TGTGCCAGCACCCTGAGTCCCCAAGAGACCCAGTACTTC
TRBV18	TRBD1	TRBJ1-1	CASSPPPNRGLLNTEAFF	TGTGCCAGCTCACCACCGCCGAACAGGGGGTTATTGAACACTGAAGCTTTCTTT
TRBV18	-	TRBJ1-2	CASSPRGRSDGYTF	TGTGCCAGCTCTCCGCGGGGGCGATCGGATGGCTACACCTTC
TRBV18	-	TRBJ1-1	CASSPPGREAEAFF	TGTGCCAGCTCACCACCGGGCAGGGAGGCTGAAGCTTTCTTT